The 11 T cell receptor beta chains given below trace back to one sample, sequenced in a study of shared clonotypes between healthy human individuals. TCRdb keeps only in-frame clones here, not all; method: immunoSEQ multiplex PCR. The sample lists approximately 500,000 clones, less than 96% occurring once. Material for sequencing was naive CD4+ T cells sorted from blood. The subset: CD45RA+ positively selected. Every receptor here comes from a woman aged 25-40 years in good health.

The V gene is TRBV30, the J gene TRBJ1-4; a possible D gene is TRBD1 (5 bases). CDR3 length equals 19 residues. V lost 2 bases and J 6 bases, leaving 28 bases between the germline ends. Germline assignment: CDR1 GTSNPN and CDR2 SVGIG (reference sequence). DNA for the CDR3: TGTGCCTGGAGTTCTATATTGGGGACCTACAGGATCGCTGATGAAAAACTGTTTTTT. Translating it yields CAWSSILGTYRIADEKLFF.

The gene calls are TRBV28 and TRBJ1-5; tentatively, D is TRBD1 (5 bases). This CDR3 comprises 15 residues. Germline values: CDR1 MDHEN, CDR2 SYDVKM. V dropped 3 bases and J dropped 3 bases, with 12 bases sitting between them. CDR3 in DNA: TGTGCCAGCAGTTTGGACCCGACAGACAATCAGCCCCAGCATTTT. This codes for CASSLDPTDNQPQHF.

The V call is TRBV10-2, the J call TRBJ2-7, with 12 bases that match TRBD2. The CDR3 extends over 15 amino acids. CDR1 is WSHSY and CDR2 is SAAADI in the germline V gene. Trimming cost V 4 bases and J 3 bases; bases outside gene matches: 4. The chain's CDR3 is CASSAPGLAGYEQYF. CDR3 bases: TGCGCCAGCAGTGCGCCGGGACTAGCGGGCTACGAGCAGTACTTC.

This chain joins TRBV4-2 and TRBJ2-1; 11 nucleotides agree with TRBD2. The J segment lost 6 bases and the V segment lost 0 bases, leaving 4 bases of the junction unmatched. This CDR3 is 16 amino acids long. Germline V gene sequence: CDR1 LGHNA, CDR2 YNFKEQ. The CDR3 sequence is CASSQDGSGRANEQFF. CDR3 nucleotides: TGTGCCAGCAGCCAAGACGGTAGCGGGAGGGCCAATGAGCAGTTCTTC.

V gene TRBV18 combines with J gene TRBJ2-2, with a weak D call TRBD1 (6 bases). This CDR3 contains 16 residues. Germline values: CDR1 KGHSH, CDR2 LQKENI. Trimming removed 3 bases from V and 0 bases from J, with 11 bases in between. The CDR3 spells CASSPQTGTNTGELFF. Here the CDR3 DNA reads TGTGCCAGCTCACCCCAGACAGGAACGAACACCGGGGAGCTGTTTTTT.

The V gene is TRBV27, the J gene TRBJ1-1, with D hard to call. The CDR3 contains 15 residues. The V gene lost 6 bases and the J gene lost 4 bases, with 18 bases spanning the gap. CDR1 is MNHEY, CDR2 SMNVEV, per germline (reference sequence). The CDR3 sequence: CASSNRPGVSTEAFF. The CDR3 bases are TGTGCCAGCAGCAACCGCCCCGGGGTGAGCACTGAAGCTTTCTTT.

The chain combines TRBV5-4 with TRBJ2-2, with TRBD1 matching 8 bases. Looked up from germline, CDR1 is SGHNT and CDR2 is YYREEE (reference sequence). Trimming removed 6 bases from V and 1 base from J; junction bases left unmatched: 11. The CDR3 spans 17 residues. The CDR3 here is CASTRGQGARNTGELFF. The CDR3 coding sequence is TGTGCCAGCACCCGGGGGCAGGGGGCCCGGAACACCGGGGAGCTGTTTTTT.

V is TRBV19 and J is TRBJ2-1; D is perhaps TRBD2 (5 bases). V was cut by 2 bases and J by 0 bases, with 20 bases left in between. The CDR3 is 19 residues long. Germline lookup yields CDR1 LNHDA and CDR2 SQIVND (reference sequence). CDR3 protein: CASSIPAARAYFSYNEQFF. The CDR3 DNA follows: TGTGCCAGTAGTATACCCGCGGCGCGGGCCTACTTCTCCTACAATGAGCAGTTCTTC.

On this clone itself: Other DNA sequences from this sample encode an identical CDR3 as well. The rearrangement joins TRBV7-3 to TRBJ2-5; no clear D gene. The CDR3 loop spans 13 amino acids. V shed 2 bases and J shed 2 bases, with 6 bases lying between them. Germline V gene data show CDR1 as SGHTA and CDR2 as FQGTGA. The CDR3 bases are TGTGCCAGCAGCTTATCAGTACAAGAGACCCAGTACTTC. Protein product: CASSLSVQETQYF.

The J gene is TRBJ2-5, the V gene TRBV28, with TRBD2 as a possible D gene (7 bases). The length of the CDR3 is 14 residues. Germline assignment: CDR1 MDHEN and CDR2 SYDVKM. Trimming left V 6 bases short and J 6 bases short, with 17 bases between. CDR3 protein: CASRPSGGAQTQYF. The DNA for the CDR3 is TGTGCCAGCAGGCCCAGTGGGGGGGCTCAGACCCAGTACTTC.

The gene calls are TRBV5-4 and TRBJ2-2; D possibly corresponds to TRBD1 (6 bases). The germline V gene encodes CDR1 SGHNT and CDR2 YYREEE (reference sequence). Deletions cut 1 base from V and 5 bases from J, with 15 bases between. The CDR3 has 16 residues. Written as DNA, the CDR3 is TGTGCCAGCAGCTTGAACAGGGCGCTGCGGACCGGGGAGCTGTTTTTT. It codes for CASSLNRALRTGELFF.